The 20 T cell receptor beta chains in this list originate from one sample, sequenced in a study of T cells of healthy individuals. One entry per CDR3 protein, called by TCRdb with MiXCR from the 5' RACE reads. The table has about 100,000 distinct CDR3 sequences, 17% seen once. The receptors stem from a human donor in good health.

The chain couples TRBV2 to TRBJ2-1; 11 nucleotides agree with TRBD2. V lost 2 bases and J lost 9; bases outside the gene matches: 6. The CDR3 is 15 residues long. Germline V gene sequence: CDR1 SNHLY, CDR2 FYNNEI. The CDR3, as DNA: TGTGCCAGCAGTGAAAGGGGACTAGCGGAACGTGAGCAGTTCTTC. It is translated as CASSERGLAEREQFF.

This clonotype was found many times. The V call is TRBV9, the J call TRBJ1-6; D gene unclear. V was cut by 3 bases and J by 8 bases, with 12 bases left in between. Germline CDR1 SGDLS, CDR2 YYNGEE. CDR3 length equals 14 residues. CDR3 amino acids: CASSADGKYSPLHF. For the CDR3, the DNA is TGTGCCAGCAGCGCGGACGGGAAATATTCACCCCTCCACTTT.

This clonotype showed up just a few times. The rearrangement joins TRBV2 to TRBJ2-6; TRBD1 agrees at 7 bases. The CDR3 is 15 residues long. Germline V gene lookup returns CDR1 SNHLY and CDR2 FYNNEI. With V trimmed by 6 bases and J by 4 bases, 6 bases remained unmatched. The CDR3 nucleotides read TGTGCCAGCAGAAGGGACAGCGCCGGGGCCAACGTCCTGACTTTC. This gives the protein CASRRDSAGANVLTF.

V usage is TRBV6-6 and J usage is TRBJ1-2; D not certain. The CDR3 has 15 residues. Trimming shortened V by 5 bases and J by 0 bases, and 13 bases separated the two germline ends. The germline gives CDR1 MNHNY, CDR2 SVGAGI (reference sequence). The CDR3 sequence: CASSTPGRANYGYTF. For the CDR3, the DNA is TGTGCCAGCAGTACGCCAGGACGGGCTAACTATGGCTACACCTTC.

This clonotype was observed a handful of times. The V call is TRBV20-1, the J call TRBJ2-3; D is possibly TRBD1 (5 bases). The CDR3 is 14 amino acids. V shed 0 bases and J shed 3 bases, with 10 bases lying between them. Germline CDR1 DFQATT, CDR2 SNEGSKA (reference sequence). This chain's CDR3 is CSARDGKGTDTQYF. CDR3 coding DNA: TGCAGTGCTAGAGATGGGAAGGGGACAGATACGCAGTATTTT.

In this sample, this clonotype turned up a few times. The V and J genes are TRBV6-5 and TRBJ2-6; D is unclear. Germline CDR1 reads MNHEY; CDR2 reads SVGAGI. This CDR3 region has 11 residues. The V end lost 10 bases, the J end lost 9 bases, and 10 bases lay between the germline ends. CDR3 residues: CATKSLNVLTF. The CDR3 bases are TGTGCCACCAAAAGCCTCAACGTCCTGACTTTC.

The rearrangement uses TRBV7-2 and TRBJ1-1; D gene unclear. The CDR3 covers 14 residues. CDR1 is SGHTA, CDR2 FQGNSA, per germline. V lost 6 bases to trimming and J lost 0 bases, with 11 bases between them. CDR3 in DNA: TGTGCCAGCAGTAAGGCGACGATGAACACTGAAGCTTTCTTT. Protein: CASSKATMNTEAFF.

The J gene is TRBJ2-2, the V gene TRBV5-1; D not resolved. The germline gives CDR1 SGHRS, CDR2 YFSETQ. The V gene lost 3 bases and the J gene lost 1 base, with 7 bases spanning the gap. The CDR3 spans 14 residues. CDR3 region: CASSSAGNTGELFF. CDR3 nucleotides: TGCGCCAGCAGCTCGGCAGGGAACACCGGGGAGCTGTTTTTT.

This clonotype was detected many times. The chain uses TRBV12-3 or TRBV12-4 and TRBJ1-1; D is ambiguous. The CDR3 is made up of 15 amino acids. V shed 2 bases and J shed 5 bases, with 15 bases lying between them. The CDR3 loop is CASSLRRLVRTEAFF. The CDR3 nucleotides are TGTGCCAGCAGTTTAAGGAGGTTGGTGAGGACTGAAGCTTTCTTT.

This clonotype has only a few counts. This chain connects TRBV7-9 to TRBJ2-3; 8 nucleotides match TRBD2. After removal of 5 bases from V and 6 bases from J, the junction contained 16 bases not matched to a gene. Germline V gene lookup returns CDR1 SEHNR and CDR2 FQNEAQ (reference sequence). The CDR3 totals 17 residues. CDR3 bases: TGTGCCAGCAGCCCATTATGGAATCGCGGGAGGTCTGATACGCAGTATTTT. This gives the protein CASSPLWNRGRSDTQYF.

The gene calls are TRBV7-8 and TRBJ2-1; D is unclear. CDR3 length equals 14 residues. Trimming shortened V by 5 bases and J by 5 bases, and 13 bases separated the two germline ends. Germline V lookup: CDR1 SGHVS, CDR2 FQNEAQ. The CDR3 DNA reads as TGTGCCAGCAGCCAAACGGGCTCGGACAATGAGCAGTTCTTC. It specifies CASSQTGSDNEQFF.

This clonotype was observed a handful of times. This chain connects TRBV4-2 to TRBJ2-4; no firm D call. The CDR3 covers 15 residues. Germline CDR1 is LGHNA and CDR2 is YNFKEQ. Trimming shortened V by 4 bases and J by 8 bases, and 18 bases separated the two germline ends. The CDR3 reads CASSPWWPSVDIQYF. The CDR3 nucleotides are TGTGCCAGCAGCCCGTGGTGGCCGTCGGTTGACATTCAGTACTTC.

This clonotype was observed at least ten times. This chain connects TRBV4-3 to TRBJ2-1; 9 bases line up with TRBD2. Germline lookup yields CDR1 LGHNA and CDR2 YSLEER. The V and J ends lost 4 bases and 4 bases, in that order; junction bases with no gene match: 5. The CDR3 loop spans 15 amino acids. Written as DNA, the CDR3 is TGCGCCAGCAGCCCTGAGCGGGGGGAATACAATGAGCAGTTCTTC. It translates to CASSPERGEYNEQFF.

This chain connects TRBV28 to TRBJ2-2, with D tentatively TRBD2 (5 bases). The CDR3 sequence is 16 residues long. Trimming took 6 bases from V and 3 from J, leaving 17 bases between them. Germline V gene sequence: CDR1 MDHEN, CDR2 SYDVKM. DNA of the CDR3: TGTGCCAGCAGCACCTTGGGAGCCCGAGACACCGGGGAGCTGTTTTTT. This gives the protein CASSTLGARDTGELFF.

This clonotype was recorded many times. The rearrangement links TRBV4-3 to TRBJ2-1; D is possibly TRBD2 (6 bases). This CDR3 is 17 amino acids long. Germline V lookup: CDR1 LGHNA, CDR2 YSLEER. V lost 0 bases and J 5 bases, leaving 17 bases between the germline ends. CDR3 sequence reads: CASSQDIGGRRDNEQFF. The CDR3 DNA reads as TGCGCCAGCAGCCAAGACATCGGGGGTCGGCGCGACAATGAGCAGTTCTTC.

This clonotype was counted many times. This chain uses TRBV28 with TRBJ2-7; D gene ambiguous. V shed 3 bases and J shed 5 bases, with 5 bases lying between them. The CDR3 is 11 residues long. Germline CDR1 is MDHEN and CDR2 is SYDVKM. The CDR3 DNA is TGTGCCAGCAGTTTGGGTGACGAGCAGTACTTC. The encoded protein is CASSLGDEQYF.

This clonotype was seen repeatedly, ten times or more. The chain links TRBV5-1 to TRBJ1-5, with 7 positions matching TRBD1. This CDR3 region has 17 residues. The germline V gene has CDR1 SGHRS and CDR2 YFSETQ. The trim removed 0 bases at V and 1 base at J, leaving 7 bases unmatched. The CDR3: CASSLGPGTVSNQPQHF. The CDR3 DNA sequence: TGCGCCAGCAGCTTGGGGCCCGGGACAGTCAGCAATCAGCCCCAGCATTTT.

This clonotype was seen repeatedly, ten times or more. The chain couples TRBV27 to TRBJ2-7; D uncertain. This CDR3 comprises 14 residues. CDR1 is MNHEY, CDR2 SMNVEV, per germline (reference sequence). The germline V and J ends were trimmed by 5 bases and 7 bases, with 18 bases remaining between them. The CDR3 loop is CASSNLGPTREQYF. Here the CDR3 DNA reads TGTGCCAGCAGTAACCTTGGGCCCACAAGGGAGCAGTACTTC.

This clonotype was observed at least ten times. The V and J genes are TRBV28 and TRBJ2-3, with 7 bases fitting TRBD2. The V gene end was trimmed by 6 bases and the J gene end by 3 bases; junction bases not matched to a gene: 6. Germline V CDR1 and CDR2: MDHEN, SYDVKM. This CDR3 has 14 amino acids. CDR3 amino acids: CASSSWGGTDTQYF. As DNA, the CDR3 is TGTGCCAGCAGCTCCTGGGGGGGGACAGATACGCAGTATTTT.

V gene TRBV3-1 combines with J gene TRBJ1-1; D is ambiguous. This CDR3 contains 11 residues. V was cut by 5 bases and J by 10 bases, with 11 bases left in between. Germline V gene lookup returns CDR1 LGHDT and CDR2 YNNKEL (reference sequence). The CDR3 DNA is TGTGCCAGCAGCGAAGGGTTTCTAGCTTTCTTT. As protein: CASSEGFLAFF.